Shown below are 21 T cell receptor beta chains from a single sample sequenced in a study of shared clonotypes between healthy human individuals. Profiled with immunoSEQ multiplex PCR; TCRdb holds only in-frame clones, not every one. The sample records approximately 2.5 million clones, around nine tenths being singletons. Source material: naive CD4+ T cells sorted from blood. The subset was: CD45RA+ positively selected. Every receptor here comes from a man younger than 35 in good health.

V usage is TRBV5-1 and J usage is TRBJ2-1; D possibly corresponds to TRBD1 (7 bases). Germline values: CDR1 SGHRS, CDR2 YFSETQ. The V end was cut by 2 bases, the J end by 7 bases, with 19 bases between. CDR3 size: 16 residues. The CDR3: CASSFPFGAGGNEQFF. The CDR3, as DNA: TGCGCCAGCAGCTTTCCCTTTGGAGCAGGGGGGAATGAGCAGTTCTTC.

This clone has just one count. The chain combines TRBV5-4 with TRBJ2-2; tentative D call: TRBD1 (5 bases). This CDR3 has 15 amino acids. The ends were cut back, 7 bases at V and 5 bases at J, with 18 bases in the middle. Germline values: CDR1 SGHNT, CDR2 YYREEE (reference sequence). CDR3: CASQLGGQMTGELFF. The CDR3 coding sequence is TGTGCCAGCCAGCTTGGTGGACAAATGACCGGGGAGCTGTTTTTT.

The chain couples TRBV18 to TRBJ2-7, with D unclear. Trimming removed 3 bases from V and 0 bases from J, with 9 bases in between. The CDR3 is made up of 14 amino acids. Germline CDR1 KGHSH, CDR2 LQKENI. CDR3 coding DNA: TGTGCCAGCTCACCGCGCAGCCTCTCCTACGAGCAGTACTTC. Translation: CASSPRSLSYEQYF.

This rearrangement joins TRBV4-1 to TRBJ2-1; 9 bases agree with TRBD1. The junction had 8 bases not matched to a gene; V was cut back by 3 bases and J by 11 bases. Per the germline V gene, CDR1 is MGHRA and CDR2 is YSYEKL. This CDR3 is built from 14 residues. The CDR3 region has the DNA TGCGCCAGCAGCCATCCCGGACAGGGGCGAAAGCAGTTCTTC. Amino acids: CASSHPGQGRKQFF.

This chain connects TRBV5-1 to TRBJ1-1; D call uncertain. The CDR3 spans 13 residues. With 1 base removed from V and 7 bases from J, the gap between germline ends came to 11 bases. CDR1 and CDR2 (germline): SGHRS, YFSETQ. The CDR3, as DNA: TGCGCCAGCAGCTTGAGTACAGCAGGTGAAGCTTTCTTT. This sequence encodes CASSLSTAGEAFF.

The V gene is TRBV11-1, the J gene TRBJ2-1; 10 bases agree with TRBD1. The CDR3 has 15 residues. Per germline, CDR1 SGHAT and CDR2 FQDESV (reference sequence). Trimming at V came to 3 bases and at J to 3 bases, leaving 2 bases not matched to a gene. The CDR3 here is CASSFGTGDYNEQFF. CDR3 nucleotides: TGTGCCAGCAGCTTTGGGACAGGGGACTACAATGAGCAGTTCTTC.

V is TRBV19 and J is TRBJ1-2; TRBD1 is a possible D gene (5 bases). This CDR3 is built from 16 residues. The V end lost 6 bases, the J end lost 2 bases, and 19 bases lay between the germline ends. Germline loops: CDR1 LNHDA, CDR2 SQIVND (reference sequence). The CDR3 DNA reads TGTGCCAGTAGCGAAACAACAGGACGGTCCAACTATGGCTACACCTTC. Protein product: CASSETTGRSNYGYTF.

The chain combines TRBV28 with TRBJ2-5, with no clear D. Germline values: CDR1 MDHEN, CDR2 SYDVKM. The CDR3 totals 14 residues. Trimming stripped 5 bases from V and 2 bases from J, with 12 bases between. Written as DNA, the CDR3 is TGTGCCAGCAGTCCACATACCGGACAAGAGACCCAGTACTTC. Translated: CASSPHTGQETQYF.

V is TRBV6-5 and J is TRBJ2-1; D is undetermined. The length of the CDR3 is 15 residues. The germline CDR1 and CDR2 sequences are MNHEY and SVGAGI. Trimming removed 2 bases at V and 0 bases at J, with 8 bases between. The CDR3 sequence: CASSYLRSSYNEQFF. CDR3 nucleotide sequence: TGTGCCAGCAGTTACCTTCGGAGCTCCTACAATGAGCAGTTCTTC.

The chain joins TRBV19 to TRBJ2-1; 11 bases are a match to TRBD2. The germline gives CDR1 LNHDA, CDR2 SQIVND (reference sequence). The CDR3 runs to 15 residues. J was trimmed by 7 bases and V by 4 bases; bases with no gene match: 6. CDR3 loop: CASSKTSGKQNEQFF. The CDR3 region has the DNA TGTGCCAGTAGTAAGACTAGCGGGAAACAGAATGAGCAGTTCTTC.

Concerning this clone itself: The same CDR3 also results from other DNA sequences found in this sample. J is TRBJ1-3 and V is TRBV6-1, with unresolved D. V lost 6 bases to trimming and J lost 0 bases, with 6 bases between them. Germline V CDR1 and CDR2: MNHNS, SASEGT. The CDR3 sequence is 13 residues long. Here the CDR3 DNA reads TGTGCCAGCAGAAAATCCTCTGGAAACACCATATATTTT. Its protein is CASRKSSGNTIYF.

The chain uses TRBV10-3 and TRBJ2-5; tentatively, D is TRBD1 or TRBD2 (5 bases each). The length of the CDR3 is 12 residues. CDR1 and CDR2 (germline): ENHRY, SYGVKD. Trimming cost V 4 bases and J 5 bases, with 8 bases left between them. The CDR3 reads CAISGGWETQYF. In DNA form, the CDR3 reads TGTGCCATCAGTGGGGGGTGGGAGACCCAGTACTTC.

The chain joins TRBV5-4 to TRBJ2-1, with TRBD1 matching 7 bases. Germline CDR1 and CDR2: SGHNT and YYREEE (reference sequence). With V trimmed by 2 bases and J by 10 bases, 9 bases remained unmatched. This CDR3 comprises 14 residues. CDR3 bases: TGTGCCAGCAGCTTCCCAGGGGGTTTGAGAGAGCAGTTCTTC. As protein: CASSFPGGLREQFF. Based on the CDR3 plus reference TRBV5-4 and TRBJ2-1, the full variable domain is ETGVTQSPTHLIKTRGQQVTLRCSSQSGHNTVSWYQQALGQGPQFIFQYYREEENGRGNFPPRFSGLQFPNYSSELNVNALELDDSALYLCASSFPGGLREQFFGPGTRLTVL.

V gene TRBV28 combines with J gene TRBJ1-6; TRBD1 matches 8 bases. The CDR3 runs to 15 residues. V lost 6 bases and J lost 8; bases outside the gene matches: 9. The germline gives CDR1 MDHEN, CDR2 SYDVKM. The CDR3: CASRPSTGVHSPLHF. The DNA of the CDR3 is TGTGCCAGCAGACCCTCGACAGGGGTTCATTCACCCCTCCACTTT.

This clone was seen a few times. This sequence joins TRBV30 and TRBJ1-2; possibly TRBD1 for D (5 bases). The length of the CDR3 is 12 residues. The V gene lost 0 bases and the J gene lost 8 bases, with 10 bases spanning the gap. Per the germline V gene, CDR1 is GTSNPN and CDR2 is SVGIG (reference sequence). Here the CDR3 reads CAWSVRGWGYTF. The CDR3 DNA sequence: TGTGCCTGGAGTGTACGGGGGTGGGGCTACACCTTC.

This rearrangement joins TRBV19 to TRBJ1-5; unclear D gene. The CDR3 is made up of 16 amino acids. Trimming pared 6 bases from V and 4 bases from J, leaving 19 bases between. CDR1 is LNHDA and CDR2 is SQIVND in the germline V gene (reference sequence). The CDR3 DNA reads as TGTGCCAGTAGGCTAGAATCCAGATCCCAAAATCAGCCCCAGCATTTT. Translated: CASRLESRSQNQPQHF.

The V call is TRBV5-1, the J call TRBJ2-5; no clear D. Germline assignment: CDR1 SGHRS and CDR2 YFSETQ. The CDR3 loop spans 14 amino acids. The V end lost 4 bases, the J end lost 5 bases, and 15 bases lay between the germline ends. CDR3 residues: CASSLRQASETQYF. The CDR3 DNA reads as TGCGCCAGCAGCCTAAGGCAGGCGTCGGAGACCCAGTACTTC.

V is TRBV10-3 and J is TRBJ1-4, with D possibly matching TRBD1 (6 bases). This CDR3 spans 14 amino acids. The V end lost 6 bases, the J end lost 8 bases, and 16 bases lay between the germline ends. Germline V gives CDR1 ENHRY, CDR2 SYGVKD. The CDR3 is CAIRSSGAGEKLFF. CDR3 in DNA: TGTGCCATCAGGTCCTCGGGGGCTGGGGAAAAACTGTTTTTT.

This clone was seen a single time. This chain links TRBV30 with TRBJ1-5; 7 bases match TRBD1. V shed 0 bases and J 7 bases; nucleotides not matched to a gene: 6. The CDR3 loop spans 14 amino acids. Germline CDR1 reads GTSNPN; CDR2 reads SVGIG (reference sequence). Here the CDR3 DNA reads TGTGCCTGGAGTGTAAAGTCAGGGGGACAGCCCCAGCATTTT. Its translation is CAWSVKSGGQPQHF.

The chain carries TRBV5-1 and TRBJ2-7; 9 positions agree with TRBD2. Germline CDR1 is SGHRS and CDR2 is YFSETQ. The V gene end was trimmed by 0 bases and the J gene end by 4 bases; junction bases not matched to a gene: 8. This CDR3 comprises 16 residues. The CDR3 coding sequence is TGCGCCAGCAGCTTGGGCCTACTAGCGGGCGGGTACGAGCAGTACTTC. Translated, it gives CASSLGLLAGGYEQYF.

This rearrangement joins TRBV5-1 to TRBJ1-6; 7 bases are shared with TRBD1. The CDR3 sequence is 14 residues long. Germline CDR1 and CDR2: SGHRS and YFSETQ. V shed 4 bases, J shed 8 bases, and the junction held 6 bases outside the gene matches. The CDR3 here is CASSADRVDSPLHF. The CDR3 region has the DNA TGCGCCAGCAGCGCTGACAGGGTTGATTCACCCCTCCACTTT.